Each of the 27 T cell receptor beta chains below was sequenced from the same sample in a study of resident and recirculating memory T cells in vitiligo (dated by TCRdb to 2016 to 2018). Libraries were made using the immunoSEQ multiplex PCR assay. TCRdb provides this immuneACCESS table in a form limited to in-frame rearrangements. Some clones are lacking; in checked studies, under half of them reflect an unresolved V gene, and why the rest are absent is not known. This sample lists 70,000 to 85,000 clones; 90% to 95% were detected once. Over 4.5% of the sample is taken by the ten largest. The sequencing sample was made of blood. The receptor set was obtained from a male donor with vitiligo.

V gene TRBV2 combines with J gene TRBJ1-2, with no clear D. Per germline, CDR1 SNHLY and CDR2 FYNNEI. Deletions cut 6 bases from V and 7 bases from J, with 12 bases between. This CDR3 has 12 residues. CDR3 DNA sequence: TGTGCCAGCAGCCGGGGAGATCCTGGCTACACCTTC. It codes for CASSRGDPGYTF. Full variable domain (outside the CDR3, taken from reference TRBV2 and TRBJ1-2): EPEVTQTPSHQVTQMGQEVILRCVPISNHLYFYWYRQILGQKVEFLVSFYNNEISEKSEIFDDQFSVERPDGSNFTLKIRSTKLEDSAMYFCASSRGDPGYTFGSGTRLTVV.

The rearrangement links TRBV7-9 to TRBJ1-3; D not certain. The CDR3 runs to 14 residues. Trimming took off 5 bases at V and 2 bases at J, with 10 bases between the two ends. Germline values: CDR1 SEHNR, CDR2 FQNEAQ (reference sequence). CDR3 nucleotides: TGTGCCAGCAGCCCTTCGGGTACTGGAAACACCATATATTTT. Amino acid sequence: CASSPSGTGNTIYF.

This chain joins TRBV28 and TRBJ2-1, with 12 bases fitting TRBD1. Germline V CDR1 and CDR2: MDHEN, SYDVKM. Trimming removed 5 bases from V and 0 bases from J; junction bases left unmatched: 8. The CDR3 extends over 18 amino acids. The CDR3 here is CASSPGQGARSSYNEQFF. CDR3 nucleotide sequence: TGTGCCAGCAGTCCGGGACAGGGGGCGCGAAGCTCCTACAATGAGCAGTTCTTC.

The chain carries TRBV6-6 and TRBJ2-7; the match to TRBD1 covers 9 bases. Germline lookup yields CDR1 MNHNY and CDR2 SVGAGI (reference sequence). The length of the CDR3 is 14 residues. After removal of 5 bases from V and 5 bases from J, the junction contained 7 bases not matched to a gene. CDR3 DNA sequence: TGTGCCAGCAGTCCCGACAGGGGGACCGACGAGCAGTACTTC. Its translation is CASSPDRGTDEQYF.

This chain uses TRBV15 with TRBJ1-2, with D possibly TRBD1 on 6 matching bases. Trimming stripped 9 bases from V and 4 bases from J, with 12 bases between. The germline gives CDR1 LNHNV, CDR2 YYDKDF (reference sequence). This CDR3 has 12 residues. The CDR3 loop reads CATGGGGYGYTF. CDR3 bases: TGTGCCACTGGGGGGGGCGGCTATGGCTACACCTTC.

The chain employs TRBV5-1 and TRBJ2-3; no clear D gene. This CDR3 is 16 amino acids long. Germline V gives CDR1 SGHRS, CDR2 YFSETQ. The V and J ends lost 2 bases and 0 bases respectively, with 13 bases between them. The CDR3 is CASSLNALTSTDTQYF. In nucleotides, the CDR3 is TGCGCCAGCAGCTTAAATGCACTGACTAGCACAGATACGCAGTATTTT.

The chain joins TRBV4-2 to TRBJ2-3, with 8 bases fitting TRBD2. Germline trimming cut 0 bases from V and 3 bases from J; bases unmatched to any gene: 5. In germline, CDR1 is LGHNA, CDR2 YNFKEQ. This CDR3 is built from 16 residues. This CDR3 reads CASSQDVAGGTDTQYF. CDR3 sequence (DNA): TGTGCCAGCAGCCAAGATGTGGCGGGGGGTACAGATACGCAGTATTTT.

The chain combines TRBV28 with TRBJ2-5, with D possibly being TRBD1 (6 bases). The CDR3 totals 16 residues. Germline CDR1 and CDR2: MDHEN and SYDVKM. The germline V and J ends were trimmed by 3 bases and 2 bases, with 16 bases remaining between them. CDR3 nucleotides: TGTGCCAGCAGTTTCCGACGCCGGGACAAGCAAGAGACCCAGTACTTC. This encodes CASSFRRRDKQETQYF.

The chain recombines TRBV2 with TRBJ1-2; possible D gene TRBD1, 6 bases. CDR3 size: 14 residues. CDR1 is SNHLY, CDR2 FYNNEI, per germline. V shed 5 bases and J shed 4 bases, with 14 bases lying between them. CDR3 DNA: TGTGCCAGCAGTCCACAGGGCGATACCTATGGCTACACCTTC. It translates to CASSPQGDTYGYTF. Using reference TRBV2 and TRBJ1-2 for the parts outside the CDR3, the full variable domain is EPEVTQTPSHQVTQMGQEVILRCVPISNHLYFYWYRQILGQKVEFLVSFYNNEISEKSEIFDDQFSVERPDGSNFTLKIRSTKLEDSAMYFCASSPQGDTYGYTFGSGTRLTVV.

This clone was seen only once. The chain has TRBV19 and TRBJ1-5, with TRBD1 matching over 7 bases. The CDR3 runs 17 residues. Germline CDR1 and CDR2: LNHDA and SQIVND (reference sequence). With 3 bases clipped from V and 3 bases from J, the junction kept 11 bases outside the gene matches. CDR3 loop: CASSIHSGTAFNQPQHF. The CDR3 DNA follows: TGTGCCAGTAGTATCCACTCCGGGACAGCATTCAATCAGCCCCAGCATTTT. Supplemented by reference TRBV19 and TRBJ1-5, the full variable domain reads DGGITQSPKYLFRKEGQNVTLSCEQNLNHDAMYWYRQDPGQGLRLIYYSQIVNDFQKGDIAEGYSVSREKKESFPLTVTSAQKNPTAFYLCASSIHSGTAFNQPQHFGDGTRLSIL.

The rearrangement uses TRBV28 and TRBJ1-2; a weak D match, TRBD1 (6 bases). CDR3 length: 15 amino acids. The germline CDR1 and CDR2 sequences are MDHEN and SYDVKM. V was trimmed by 5 bases and J by 2 bases, leaving 15 bases between them. CDR3 sequence: CASSRAPQGNYGYTF. The DNA for the CDR3 is TGTGCCAGCAGTCGGGCCCCTCAGGGGAACTATGGCTACACCTTC.

For the CDR3, the DNA is TGTGCCAGCAGCGTTGACAGGTGGGGTTACGAGCAGTACTTC. This sequence encodes CASSVDRWGYEQYF. The chain uses TRBV9 and TRBJ2-7, with D perhaps TRBD1 (6 bases). In germline, CDR1 is SGDLS, CDR2 YYNGEE. Between the trimmed V and J ends, which lost 2 bases and 4 bases, there was a span of 13 bases. CDR3 size: 14 residues.

This clone is judged medium-sized. The chain is built from TRBV16 and TRBJ1-2; no clear D. The CDR3 loop spans 13 amino acids. The V end lost 4 bases, the J end lost 3 bases, and 9 bases lay between the germline ends. Looked up from germline, CDR1 is KGHSY and CDR2 is FQNENV. This CDR3 is CASSPGSDYGYTF. CDR3 sequence (DNA): TGTGCCAGCAGCCCCGGTTCGGACTATGGCTACACCTTC.

The chain employs TRBV15 and TRBJ2-1, with 8 bases aligning to TRBD2. Germline V gene data show CDR1 as LNHNV and CDR2 as YYDKDF (reference sequence). The CDR3 is made up of 16 amino acids. The V gene end was trimmed by 0 bases and the J gene end by 1 base; junction bases not matched to a gene: 2. The DNA for the CDR3 is TGTGCCACCAGCAGAGAGCGGGGGGTATCCTACAATGAGCAGTTCTTC. This codes for CATSRERGVSYNEQFF. Using reference TRBV15 and TRBJ2-1 for the parts outside the CDR3, the full variable domain is DAMVIQNPRYQVTQFGKPVTLSCSQTLNHNVMYWYQQKSSQAPKLLFHYYDKDFNNEADTPDNFQSRRPNTSFCFLDIRSPGLGDTAMYLCATSRERGVSYNEQFFGPGTRLTVL.

The chain links TRBV6-5 to TRBJ2-4; a possible D gene is TRBD1 (5 bases). The V and J ends lost 0 bases and 3 bases respectively, with 9 bases between them. Looked up from germline, CDR1 is MNHEY and CDR2 is SVGAGI. The CDR3 consists of 15 residues. CDR3: CASSYSSGFKNIQYF. The CDR3 region has the DNA TGTGCCAGCAGTTACTCCTCAGGGTTCAAAAACATTCAGTACTTC.

This rearrangement joins TRBV6-1 to TRBJ1-1; TRBD1 might be the D (5 bases). There are 12 residues in the CDR3. In germline, CDR1 is MNHNS, CDR2 SASEGT. With 4 bases removed from V and 5 bases from J, the gap between germline ends came to 8 bases. The CDR3: CASSGYRTEAFF. The CDR3 coding sequence is TGTGCCAGCAGTGGCTACAGGACTGAAGCTTTCTTT.

The rearrangement uses TRBV27 and TRBJ1-1; TRBD1 might be the D (5 bases). This CDR3 has 13 amino acids. CDR1 is MNHEY and CDR2 is SMNVEV in the germline V gene (reference sequence). Trimming removed 5 bases at V and 0 bases at J, with 7 bases between. DNA of the CDR3: TGTGCCAGCAGTCGGACACTGAACACTGAAGCTTTCTTT. Translation: CASSRTLNTEAFF.

This clone was observed once. The rearrangement joins TRBV4-3 to TRBJ2-1, with 7 bases identical to TRBD1. The CDR3 contains 13 residues. Germline V gene lookup returns CDR1 LGHNA and CDR2 YSLEER. With V trimmed by 4 bases and J by 8 bases, 5 bases remained unmatched. The CDR3 protein is CASSPGQADEQFF. CDR3 coding DNA: TGCGCCAGCAGCCCAGGACAGGCCGATGAGCAGTTCTTC.

V gene TRBV7-6 combines with J gene TRBJ1-6; no firm D call. Germline V gene lookup returns CDR1 SGHVS and CDR2 FNYEAQ. The CDR3 spans 18 residues. Trimming removed 5 bases at V and 9 bases at J, with 26 bases between. The CDR3 sequence is CASSTAPADYKGSSPLHF. The CDR3 DNA follows: TGTGCCAGCAGCACCGCTCCCGCCGACTACAAAGGAAGTTCACCCCTCCACTTT.

This rearrangement joins TRBV7-3 to TRBJ2-3; 9 nucleotides line up with TRBD2. This CDR3 contains 15 residues. From germline, CDR1 is SGHTA and CDR2 FQGTGA. With 2 bases clipped from V and 6 bases from J, the junction kept 6 bases outside the gene matches. The DNA for the CDR3 is TGTGCCAGCAGCTTAGGCGGGGGGGCAAGTGATACGCAGTATTTT. Encoded protein: CASSLGGGASDTQYF.

The gene calls are TRBV9 and TRBJ2-5; 10 bases match TRBD2. V was clipped by 0 bases and J by 5 bases; unmatched bases: 16. Germline V lookup: CDR1 SGDLS, CDR2 YYNGEE. The CDR3 consists of 19 residues. The CDR3 sequence: CASSVGFGLADPLGETQYF. CDR3 sequence (DNA): TGTGCCAGCAGCGTAGGGTTCGGACTAGCGGACCCCCTGGGGGAGACCCAGTACTTC. Looking up the rest from reference TRBV9 and TRBJ2-5 gives the full variable domain: DSGVTQTPKHLITATGQRVTLRCSPRSGDLSVYWYQQSLDQGLQFLIQYYNGEERAKGNILERFSAQQFPDLHSELNLSSLELGDSALYFCASSVGFGLADPLGETQYFGPGTRLLVL.

V and J are TRBV4-2 and TRBJ1-3; D is possibly TRBD1 (5 bases). This CDR3 contains 18 residues. Germline V gene sequence: CDR1 LGHNA, CDR2 YNFKEQ. Trimming left V 1 base short and J 2 bases short, with 18 bases between. The CDR3: CASSQGGLRGGPGNTIYF. The CDR3 DNA follows: TGTGCCAGCAGCCAAGGAGGACTTAGGGGAGGCCCTGGAAACACCATATATTTT.

This clone was counted a few times. In DNA form, the CDR3 reads TGTGCCAGCTCTCGGGCCCGGGACAGGGCTCCCTACGAGCAGTACTTC. Encoded protein: CASSRARDRAPYEQYF. This chain connects TRBV18 to TRBJ2-7; TRBD1 matches 9 bases. This CDR3 region has 16 residues. J was trimmed by 2 bases and V by 6 bases; bases with no gene match: 11. Germline V CDR1 and CDR2: KGHSH, LQKENI.

The chain carries TRBV30 and TRBJ2-7; tentatively, D is TRBD1 (5 bases). Deletions cut 1 base from V and 0 bases from J, with 10 bases between. CDR3 length equals 14 residues. Germline CDR1 is GTSNPN and CDR2 is SVGIG (reference sequence). CDR3 region: CAWSDRTGSYEQYF. CDR3 nucleotide sequence: TGTGCCTGGAGTGACAGGACCGGCTCCTACGAGCAGTACTTC.

In regard to this clone: Germline is not matched at one junction end, which may reflect a read error. The chain has TRBV7-7 and TRBJ2-1, with a tentative D call TRBD2 (7 bases). The germline V gene has CDR1 SSHAT and CDR2 FNYEAQ (reference sequence). The length of the CDR3 is 15 residues. The CDR3 DNA reads as TGTGCTAGCAGCTGGGGGCGGGGGCCTCACAATGAGCAGTTCTTC. Protein sequence: CASSWGRGPHNEQFF. The entire variable domain, with the rest obtained from reference TRBV7-7 and TRBJ2-1, is as follows: GAGVSQSPRYKVTKRGQDVTLRCDPISSHATLYWYQQALGQGPEFLTYFNYEAQPDKSGLPSDRFSAERPEGSISTLTIQRTEQRDSAMYRCASSWGRGPHNEQFFGPGTRLTVL.

The chain recombines TRBV6-1 with TRBJ1-5, with D hard to call. The CDR3 totals 12 residues. The germline gives CDR1 MNHNS, CDR2 SASEGT. V lost 2 bases, J lost 6 bases, and 5 bases lay in between. The CDR3 loop reads CASSEWSQPQHF. The CDR3 DNA reads as TGTGCCAGCAGTGAATGGAGTCAGCCCCAGCATTTT.

The rearrangement joins TRBV6-1 to TRBJ1-1; D gene ambiguous. V lost 6 bases, J lost 5 bases, and 13 bases lay in between. CDR1 and CDR2 from the germline V gene are MNHNS and SASEGT. The CDR3 has 13 residues. In DNA form, the CDR3 reads TGTGCCAGCAGGATAGGGTCGGGGACTGAAGCTTTCTTT. This translates into CASRIGSGTEAFF.